Shown below are 26 T cell receptor beta chains from a single sample sequenced in a study of T-cell reconstitution after alpha-beta-depleted transplantation in children. Unique molecular identifiers tagged the TCRbeta library. TCRdb used MiXCR to reprocess the PCR reads, holding one entry per CDR3 protein. The repertoire includes some 290,000 distinct CDR3 sequences, approximately 23% of them detected once, and roughly 11% sits in the top ten. The sample consisted of PBMCs, mostly from graft donor cells, taken 180 days after TCRalphabeta/CD19-depleted stem cell transplant. Source of these receptors: a male patient between 5 and 17 years old who had a stem cell transplant for acute lymphoblastic leukemia, so the T cells may come from the graft donor.

The CDR3 DNA sequence: TGTGCCAGTACCCCAGATAGCGGGATCTACAATGAGCAGTTCTTC. It encodes CASTPDSGIYNEQFF. The chain couples TRBV19 to TRBJ2-1, with 8 bases that match TRBD2. The junction had 8 bases not matched to a gene; V was cut back by 7 bases and J by 3 bases. Germline V gives CDR1 LNHDA, CDR2 SQIVND (reference sequence). The CDR3 length is 15 residues.

This clonotype has just a few counts. An end of the junction does not agree with germline; a read error may underlie this. This chain uses TRBV7-9 with TRBJ2-4, with 10 bases matching TRBD1. The V gene's germline CDR1 is SEHNR and CDR2 FQNEAQ (reference sequence). This CDR3 spans 14 amino acids. The DNA of the CDR3 is TGTGCCAGCAGCTTATTGACCGGGACAGGGGATTTTCACTTC. It specifies CASSLLTGTGDFHF.

The chain recombines TRBV29-1 with TRBJ2-2, with 9 positions matching TRBD2. The CDR3 consists of 15 residues. Germline CDR1 SQVTM, CDR2 ANQGSEA. Losses at the gene ends were 3 bases for V and 4 bases for J; bases not matched to a gene: 6. The CDR3 sequence is CSVDSLAGSTGELFF. The DNA for the CDR3 is TGCAGCGTTGACTCGCTAGCGGGATCCACCGGGGAGCTGTTTTTT.

This chain connects TRBV25-1 to TRBJ2-3; weak D call: TRBD2 (5 bases). V was trimmed by 1 base and J by 0 bases, leaving 17 bases between them. CDR3 length equals 18 residues. The V gene's germline CDR1 is MGHDK and CDR2 SYGVNS. CDR3 amino acids: CASSEFPTRGPSTDTQYF. The CDR3 DNA follows: TGTGCCAGCAGTGAATTCCCCACTAGAGGCCCTAGCACAGATACGCAGTATTTT.

The CDR3 loop is CASSLVRRVGNTIYF. DNA for the CDR3: TGTGCCAGCAGCTTAGTGAGGAGGGTTGGAAACACCATATATTTT. The gene calls are TRBV7-8 and TRBJ1-3; no firm D call. CDR1 and CDR2 (germline): SGHVS, FQNEAQ. The CDR3 extends over 15 amino acids. Trimming left V 1 base short and J 3 bases short, with 10 bases between.

This clonotype came up a few times. The chain combines TRBV15 with TRBJ1-5, with D hard to call. Trimming removed 5 bases from V and 0 bases from J, with 11 bases in between. The CDR3 consists of 15 residues. Germline-derived CDR1 and CDR2 are LNHNV and YYDKDF (reference sequence). CDR3 coding DNA: TGTGCCACCAGCCTGGGGTATTATAGCAATCAGCCCCAGCATTTT. Translation: CATSLGYYSNQPQHF.

This clonotype has a handful of counts. The rearrangement links TRBV24-1 to TRBJ2-1; 7 bases align to TRBD2. The V and J ends lost 3 bases and 9 bases, in that order; junction bases with no gene match: 7. Germline CDR1 KGHDR, CDR2 SFDVKD. The CDR3 totals 14 residues. This CDR3 reads CATSDTTSVSEQFF. CDR3 nucleotide sequence: TGTGCCACCAGTGATACTACTAGCGTTAGTGAGCAGTTCTTC.

As regards this clonotype: An end of the junction does not agree with germline; a read error may underlie this. The chain is built from TRBV12-3 or TRBV12-4 and TRBJ2-5; D call uncertain. The CDR3 is 16 amino acids. The CDR3 protein is CANSAPGPVNEETQYF. The CDR3 DNA reads TGTGCCAACAGTGCCCCGGGCCCTGTGAACGAAGAGACCCAGTACTTC.

The CDR3 sequence: CSARGQSNIQYF. CDR3 DNA: TGCAGTGCTAGAGGACAGTCTAACATTCAGTACTTC. This rearrangement joins TRBV20-1 to TRBJ2-4, with D possibly being TRBD1 (5 bases). The CDR3 totals 12 residues. V shed 1 base and J shed 7 bases, with 8 bases lying between them. From germline, CDR1 is DFQATT and CDR2 SNEGSKA (reference sequence).

This clonotype was counted between two and nine times. The rearrangement uses TRBV4-1 and TRBJ2-1, with D possibly called TRBD1 or TRBD2 (5 bases each). Looked up from germline, CDR1 is MGHRA and CDR2 is YSYEKL. The CDR3 consists of 15 residues. The V end lost 1 base, the J end lost 0 bases, and 7 bases lay between the germline ends. The DNA of the CDR3 is TGCGCCAGCAGCCAAGTGGGGACCTCCTACAATGAGCAGTTCTTC. This gives the protein CASSQVGTSYNEQFF.

The rearrangement links TRBV27 to TRBJ2-7; D is possibly TRBD2 (6 bases). In germline, CDR1 is MNHEY, CDR2 SMNVEV (reference sequence). The CDR3 consists of 14 residues. V was trimmed by 5 bases and J by 3 bases, leaving 14 bases between them. The CDR3, as DNA: TGTGCCAGCAGTAAGGGACTCCGCTTCTACGAGCAGTACTTC. This codes for CASSKGLRFYEQYF.

This clonotype appeared a few times. The V call is TRBV5-6, the J call TRBJ2-7; 9 bases agree with TRBD2. V shed 4 bases, J shed 0 bases, and the junction held 5 bases outside the gene matches. The CDR3 contains 15 residues. The germline gives CDR1 SGHDT, CDR2 YYEEEE. The CDR3 DNA is TGTGCCAGCAGCCCGCGGGGGGGAATCTCCTACGAGCAGTACTTC. Protein sequence: CASSPRGGISYEQYF.

This chain links TRBV27 with TRBJ2-6; D remains unclear. Germline lookup yields CDR1 MNHEY and CDR2 SMNVEV (reference sequence). The CDR3 loop spans 14 amino acids. V was trimmed by 3 bases and J by 0 bases, leaving 3 bases between them. CDR3 sequence reads: CASSFFSGANVLTF. Written as DNA, the CDR3 is TGTGCCAGCAGTTTCTTCTCTGGGGCCAACGTCCTGACTTTC.

V is TRBV27 and J is TRBJ2-5; D remains ambiguous. The V and J ends lost 5 bases and 6 bases respectively, with 16 bases between them. Germline-derived CDR1 and CDR2 are MNHEY and SMNVEV (reference sequence). This CDR3 is 14 amino acids long. The CDR3 reads CASSPGLQRKTQYF. The CDR3 DNA reads TGTGCCAGCAGTCCTGGGCTCCAGAGGAAGACCCAGTACTTC.

The CDR3 bases are TGTGCCAGCAGATCCTGGACTAGCGGCTCCTACGAGCAGTACTTC. As protein: CASRSWTSGSYEQYF. V is TRBV12-3 or TRBV12-4 and J is TRBJ2-7; TRBD2 aligns across 10 bases. This CDR3 has 15 amino acids. After removal of 6 bases from V and 0 bases from J, the junction contained 5 bases not matched to a gene.

The sample holds a few counts of this clonotype. V is TRBV5-1 and J is TRBJ2-5, with 7 bases identical to TRBD2. The CDR3 totals 16 residues. Germline V gene data show CDR1 as SGHRS and CDR2 as YFSETQ. V shed 1 base and J 4 bases; nucleotides not matched to a gene: 10. The chain's CDR3 is CASSLTGGSKGETQYF. In DNA, the CDR3 is TGCGCCAGCAGCTTGACGGGCGGGAGCAAGGGAGAGACCCAGTACTTC.

The V and J genes are TRBV6-1 and TRBJ2-3; 8 bases map to TRBD1. Germline trimming cut 10 bases from V and 2 bases from J; bases unmatched to any gene: 8. The length of the CDR3 is 14 residues. From germline, CDR1 is MNHNS and CDR2 SASEGT. The DNA of the CDR3 is TGTGCCACCAAAGGACAGGGTAACACAGATACGCAGTATTTT. Protein: CATKGQGNTDTQYF.

This chain connects TRBV4-1 to TRBJ2-7; the match to TRBD1 covers 10 bases. CDR3 length: 15 residues. Germline CDR1 is MGHRA and CDR2 is YSYEKL. V lost 1 base to trimming and J lost 4 bases; unmatched junction nucleotides: 4. CDR3 amino acids: CASSQVGQGGYEQYF. CDR3 in DNA: TGCGCCAGCAGCCAAGTCGGACAGGGGGGGTACGAGCAGTACTTC.

This clonotype was counted between two and nine times. This chain uses TRBV12-3 or TRBV12-4 with TRBJ1-5; D possibly corresponds to TRBD1 (5 bases). V was clipped by 3 bases and J by 4 bases, with 10 bases between them. The CDR3 has 14 amino acids. CDR3 sequence reads: CASSLAGSNQPQHF. The CDR3 DNA is TGTGCCAGCAGTTTGGCAGGGAGTAATCAGCCCCAGCATTTT.

This clonotype was picked up a small number of times. The V and J genes are TRBV20-1 and TRBJ1-1; a weak D match, TRBD1 (6 bases). V was pared by 2 bases and J by 4 bases, with 17 bases between. CDR1 and CDR2 from the germline V gene are DFQATT and SNEGSKA (reference sequence). The CDR3 runs 15 residues. CDR3 nucleotide sequence: TGCAGTGCTAGATCGCTAGGGGGAGGTGGCACTGAAGCTTTCTTT. Translating gives CSARSLGGGGTEAFF.

This clonotype was seen only a few times. The chain joins TRBV3-1 to TRBJ1-3, with a possible D match to TRBD1 (6 bases). The CDR3 is made up of 17 amino acids. Germline V gene sequence: CDR1 LGHDT, CDR2 YNNKEL (reference sequence). Trimming pared 0 bases from V and 0 bases from J, leaving 12 bases between. DNA for the CDR3: TGTGCCAGCAGCCAAGAACACAGGGCCGGCTCTGGAAACACCATATATTTT. Protein sequence: CASSQEHRAGSGNTIYF.

This rearrangement joins TRBV4-2 to TRBJ1-1; 11 nucleotides agree with TRBD1. Germline V gene lookup returns CDR1 LGHNA and CDR2 YNFKEQ. This CDR3 is built from 16 residues. With 4 bases clipped from V and 5 bases from J, the junction kept 9 bases outside the gene matches. The CDR3 loop reads CASSLGQGALYTEAFF. The CDR3 nucleotides read TGTGCCAGCAGCCTTGGACAGGGGGCGCTTTATACTGAAGCTTTCTTT.

This chain connects TRBV4-1 to TRBJ2-7, with 8 bases matching TRBD1. Per the germline V gene, CDR1 is MGHRA and CDR2 is YSYEKL. The CDR3 totals 15 residues. Trimming cost V 1 base and J 3 bases; bases outside gene matches: 5. CDR3 protein: CASSQGHGQGYEQYF. The CDR3 coding sequence is TGCGCCAGCAGCCAAGGGCACGGACAGGGCTACGAGCAGTACTTC.

The gene calls are TRBV5-6 and TRBJ2-3, with D possibly matching TRBD2 (6 bases). V was trimmed by 4 bases and J by 3 bases, leaving 15 bases between them. CDR3 length: 15 residues. Per germline, CDR1 SGHDT and CDR2 YYEEEE. CDR3 residues: CASSPSGLGTDTQYF. The CDR3 nucleotides are TGTGCCAGCAGCCCAAGCGGGCTTGGGACAGATACGCAGTATTTT.

This clonotype was observed a few times. The J gene is TRBJ1-3, the V gene TRBV5-1, with unresolved D. V lost 5 bases and J 0 bases, leaving 12 bases between the germline ends. CDR1 and CDR2 (germline): SGHRS, YFSETQ. This CDR3 region has 15 residues. The CDR3 bases are TGCGCCAGCAGACTTGACCTAAGCTCTGGAAACACCATATATTTT. As protein: CASRLDLSSGNTIYF.

The chain recombines TRBV12-5 with TRBJ2-7; D may be TRBD2 (6 bases). Per the germline V gene, CDR1 is LGHNT and CDR2 is FRNRAP. There are 13 residues in the CDR3. Deletions cut 4 bases from V and 2 bases from J, with 9 bases between. The CDR3 sequence is CASGWRGAYEQYF. Here the CDR3 DNA reads TGTGCTAGTGGTTGGAGGGGTGCCTACGAGCAGTACTTC.